This TCR beta chain emerged from a study of cytomegalovirus exposure and HLA in healthy donors. Points from the study as a whole: Earlier analysis looked at TCR beta V segments, and most were productive about 87% or about 30% of the time. Indistinguishable V segments such as TRBV6-2 and TRBV6-3 were excluded.

13 Jbeta primers and 60 Vbeta primers were used for the PCR. Original data processing: Counted up in a later analysis, unique TCR beta chains came to 65 million to 80 million, with around 9.9 million shared. Produced via immunoSEQ multiplex PCR; TCRdb's table is partial and in-frame only. For V, J and clone size, that table is used; D and trimming come from the DNA. Its clone listing holds about 55,000 clones. With regard to this clone: No antigen is known for it.

Between the trimmed V and J ends, which lost 4 bases and 4 bases, there was a span of 8 bases. Germline V gene sequence: CDR1 SGHTA, CDR2 FQGTGA. The CDR3 is 13 residues long. The source of this sequence is a man aged 45-65 years in good health and CMV-seropositive. Sequencing was carried out using PBMCs. The V and J genes are TRBV7-3 and TRBJ2-1; TRBD1 is a possible D gene (6 bases). CDR3 sequence (DNA): TGTGCCAGCAGCTCTGGACAGTACAATGAGCAGTTCTTC. This gives the protein CASSSGQYNEQFF.